The subject of this entry is one TCR beta chain. Its target is not known. The germline V gene encodes CDR1 KGHDR and CDR2 SFDVKD. This CDR3 region has 15 residues. The data originate from a study of CXCR3-negative and CXCR3-positive naive CD8 T cells. General observations from the study: Comparably high diversity was seen in both naive subsets, and much lower diversity in memory CD8+ cells. Naive cells that were CXCR3-positive had more hydrophobic TRB CDR3s (compared with CXCR3-negative naive cells).

TRB cDNA was prepared as libraries by UMI-labeled 5' RACE. TCRdb re-called the 5' RACE reads and shows each CDR3 protein once, DNA omitted. The sample is made up of fewer than 55,000 distinct CDR3 sequences, and the top ten hold approximately 1.4% of it. CD45RO-CCR7+CD27+CD95- marked naive CD8+ T cells. This sequence originates from a human donor in good health. Some clones in this sample may be carry-over from other donors' samples. The chain links TRBV24-1 to TRBJ2-1; TCRdb lists TRBD2, though no DNA is available to test this call. The sample taken for sequencing was naive CXCR3- CD8+ T cells from blood. Subset reported: CD45RO-CCR7+CD27+CD95- naive CD8+ T cells lacking CXCR3 (TNR3-). The CDR3 spells CATSEIPGESNEQFF.